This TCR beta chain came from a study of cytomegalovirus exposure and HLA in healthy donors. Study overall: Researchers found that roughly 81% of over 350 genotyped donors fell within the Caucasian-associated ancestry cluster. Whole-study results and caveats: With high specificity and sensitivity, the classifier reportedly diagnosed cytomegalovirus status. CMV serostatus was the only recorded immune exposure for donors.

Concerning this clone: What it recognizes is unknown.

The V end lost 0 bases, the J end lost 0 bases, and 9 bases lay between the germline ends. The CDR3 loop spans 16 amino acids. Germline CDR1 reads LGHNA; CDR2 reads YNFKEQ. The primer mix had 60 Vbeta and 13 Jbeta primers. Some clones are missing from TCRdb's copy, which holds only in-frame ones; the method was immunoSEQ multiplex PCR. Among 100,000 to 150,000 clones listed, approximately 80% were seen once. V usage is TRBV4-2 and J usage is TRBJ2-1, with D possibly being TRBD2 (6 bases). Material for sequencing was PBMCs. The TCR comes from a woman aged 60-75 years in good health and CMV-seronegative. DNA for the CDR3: TGTGCCAGCAGCCAAGAACTAGCTCTCTCCTACAATGAGCAGTTCTTC. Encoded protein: CASSQELALSYNEQFF.